This is a list of T cell receptor beta chains from one sample in a study of cytomegalovirus exposure and HLA in healthy donors. The protocol was immunoSEQ multiplex PCR, while the TCRdb copy is restricted to in-frame clones and leaves out a portion. The data contain 100,000 or so clones, about 74% of them seen just once; the ten biggest clones take up 8% to 10%. Specimen: PBMCs. The receptors shown here come from a male donor in good health and CMV-seropositive. The CDR3 runs from the conserved cysteine through the conserved F or W. Fields, in order: J gene, clone size, D gene, V gene, CDR3 DNA, CDR3 protein. D genes are given only for firm matches. The listing skips clone size in some rows; elsewhere it reads once, few, many or a size class.

TRBJ2-1 NA TRBD1 TRBV29-1 TGCAGCGTTGATTTTCAGGGGGCTGAGCAGTTCTTC CSVDFQGAEQFF
TRBJ2-3 NA NA TRBV7-8 TGTGCCAGCAGCTTGGGTGGGGCCTACACAGATACGCAGTATTTT CASSLGGAYTDTQYF
TRBJ2-1 NA TRBD2 TRBV28 TGTGCCAGCAGTCTCAGACTAGCGGCGTCCTACAATGAGCAGTTCTTC CASSLRLAASYNEQFF
TRBJ2-5 NA NA TRBV11-2 TGTGCCAGCAGCCCGCGACCTGATGAGGCAGAGACCCAGTACTTC CASSPRPDEAETQYF
TRBJ2-7 NA NA TRBV18 TGTGCCAGCTCACCGGGGCAGGCCTTCTCCTACGAGCAGTACTTC CASSPGQAFSYEQYF
TRBJ1-5 NA TRBD1 TRBV28 TGTGCCAGCAGCCCCAGGACAGGTCGGAGGAGCAATCAGCCCCAGCATTTT CASSPRTGRRSNQPQHF
TRBJ1-2 few TRBD1 TRBV28 TGTGCCAGTCGACAGGGGGTAAACTATGGCTACACCTTC CASRQGVNYGYTF
TRBJ1-1 few NA TRBV9 TGTGCCAGCAGCGTAACAGGGAACACTGAAGCTTTCTTT CASSVTGNTEAFF
TRBJ2-1 once NA TRBV7-8 TGTGCCAGCACTGCCGGGGTCGGATCCTACAATGAGCAGTTCTTC CASTAGVGSYNEQFF
TRBJ2-7 few NA TRBV7-2 TGTGCCAGCAGCTTGGCCGGGACTTTTCTCCGGGGGGAGCAGTACTTC CASSLAGTFLRGEQYF
TRBJ2-1 NA TRBD2 TRBV27 TGTGCCAGCAGTTTCTCCGGGAGGGCCATCTACAATGAGCAGTTCTTC CASSFSGRAIYNEQFF
TRBJ2-3 NA TRBD2 TRBV7-8 TGTGCCAGCAGCCCCCTGCAGCGGGAGGGCCGTGATACGCAGTATTTT CASSPLQREGRDTQYF
TRBJ2-7 NA NA TRBV5-4 TGTGCCAGCAGCTTGGCGGTTAGTCCCTACGAGCAGTACTTC CASSLAVSPYEQYF
TRBJ2-2 NA TRBD2 TRBV7-8 TGTGCCAGCGGAACCTTGCGGGGGACGAACACCGGGGAGCTGTTTTTT CASGTLRGTNTGELFF
TRBJ2-5 NA NA TRBV28 TGTGCCAGCAGTGGGACACCCATTGAGGAGACCCAGTACTTC CASSGTPIEETQYF
TRBJ1-6 NA NA TRBV6-5 TGTGCCAGCCGCCCGGGACTTTATAATTCACCCCTCCACTTT CASRPGLYNSPLHF
TRBJ2-3 NA TRBD2 TRBV28 TGTGCCAGCAGTTTAAGTTCAGCGGGGCCCACAGATACGCAGTATTTT CASSLSSAGPTDTQYF
TRBJ1-1 NA NA TRBV27 TGTGCCAGCAGTCTATATCCCGGGTTAGGCACTGAAGCTTTCTTT CASSLYPGLGTEAFF
TRBJ2-1 NA TRBD2 TRBV5-1 TGCGCCAGCAGGGAGGGTACCTCCGGGAGGGATGAGCAGTTCTTC CASREGTSGRDEQFF
TRBJ2-3 NA TRBD2 TRBV5-1 TGCGCCAGCAGCTCATTAGCGGGGAGCACAGATACGCAGTATTTT CASSSLAGSTDTQYF
TRBJ2-7 few NA TRBV6-6 TGTGCCAGCAGCCAGGGTTTCTACGAGCAGTACTTC CASSQGFYEQYF
TRBJ2-3 NA NA TRBV9 TGTGCCAGCAGCCCCCCCGCCCGGGACTTCTTCACAGATACGCAGTATTTT CASSPPARDFFTDTQYF
TRBJ2-7 NA NA TRBV6-6 TGTGCCAGCAGTGGGACACTTCATGCCTACGAGCAGTACTTC CASSGTLHAYEQYF
TRBJ2-2 NA TRBD2 TRBV4-1 TGCGCCAGCAAAATTAGCGGGGGGGGCCCCGGGGAGCTGTTTTTT CASKISGGGPGELFF
TRBJ2-5 NA NA TRBV5-1 TGCGCCAGCAAAACCCAGGGCACGCAAGAGACCCAGTACTTC CASKTQGTQETQYF
TRBJ2-3 NA TRBD2 TRBV7-2 TGTGCCAGCAGCTTAGTAGCGGGGGCGACAGATACGCAGTATTTT CASSLVAGATDTQYF
TRBJ2-1 few TRBD1 TRBV6-4 TGTGCCAGTAGGGGGACAGGGTCTACTGAGCAGTTCTTC CASRGTGSTEQFF
TRBJ2-7 NA TRBD1 TRBV27 TGTGCCAGCAGTTTAACAGGGGCCTACGAGCAGTACTTC CASSLTGAYEQYF
TRBJ2-7 once NA TRBV9 TGTGCCAGCAGCCCCTACGAGGGTGTGGACGAGCAGTACTTC CASSPYEGVDEQYF
TRBJ1-2 few NA TRBV6-1 TGTGCCAGCAGTACCGGGGACATTGGGCGGGGCTACACCTTC CASSTGDIGRGYTF
TRBJ1-2 NA NA TRBV6-1 TGTGCCAGCATTCGAAGGCAGGGCTATGGCTACACCTTC CASIRRQGYGYTF
TRBJ2-7 NA NA TRBV9 TGTGCCAGCAGCCCCGCCGAGGCGGATGCCTACGAGCAGTACTTC CASSPAEADAYEQYF
TRBJ2-7 NA TRBD1 TRBV28 TGTGCCAGCAGTTTGACAGGGGGCACGAGGGAGCAGTACTTC CASSLTGGTREQYF
TRBJ2-7 NA NA TRBV10-1 TGCGCCAGCAGTGAGTCGGGAGGGGGACCCTCCTACGAGCAGTACTTC CASSESGGGPSYEQYF
TRBJ2-1 NA TRBD2 TRBV7-9 TGTGCCAGCAGCTCCAGCGGGGGCTCCTACAATGAGCAGTTCTTC CASSSSGGSYNEQFF
TRBJ2-3 NA TRBD2 TRBV9 TGTGCCAGCAGCACGGGGACTAGCGAATTCACAGATACGCAGTATTTT CASSTGTSEFTDTQYF
TRBJ2-1 NA TRBD2 TRBV7-9 TGTGCCAGCAGCCGTGGGCGGGAGGCCCACAATGAGCAGTTCTTC CASSRGREAHNEQFF
TRBJ2-7 once NA TRBV4-1 TGCGCCAGCAGCCCCCGGACACAGGGAAACCTCTACGAGCAGTACTTC CASSPRTQGNLYEQYF
TRBJ2-7 NA TRBD1 TRBV9 TGTGCCAGCAGCGGACGGGGACAGGGGGGTGAGCAGTACTTC CASSGRGQGGEQYF
TRBJ2-6 NA TRBD2 TRBV5-4 TGTGCCAGCAGCTTGGGACTAGCGGGATTCTCTGGGGCCAACGTCCTGACTTTC CASSLGLAGFSGANVLTF
TRBJ1-1 NA NA TRBV5-4 TGTGCCAGCAGCCGGGAGGGTGTCGGGGCTTTCTTT CASSREGVGAFF
TRBJ1-1 NA TRBD1 TRBV7-9 TGTGCCAGCAGTTTACAGGGGTACACTGAAGCTTTCTTT CASSLQGYTEAFF
TRBJ2-3 NA TRBD2 TRBV27 TGTGCCAGCAGTTCGATAGGACTAGCGGGAGGAGGGGATACGCAGTATTTT CASSSIGLAGGGDTQYF
TRBJ2-1 NA TRBD2 TRBV5-4 TGTGCCAGCAGCTTGGCGGGAGGGCGGGAGCAGTTCTTC CASSLAGGREQFF
TRBJ1-4 NA TRBD1 TRBV6-6 TGTGCCAGCACGCGGACAGGGGATGAAAAACTGTTTTTT CASTRTGDEKLFF
TRBJ2-3 NA NA TRBV19 TGTGCCTCCTCTGCGGGGCCCAGCACAGATACGCAGTATTTT CASSAGPSTDTQYF
TRBJ2-7 NA NA TRBV4-3 TGCGCCAGCAGCCAAGAAAGTATCGGAGGGAGGGAGCAGTACTTC CASSQESIGGREQYF
TRBJ1-1 NA NA TRBV28 TGTGCCAGCAGTTATAGGGGGGGGCGGGGCACTGAAGCTTTCTTT CASSYRGGRGTEAFF
TRBJ2-6 few NA TRBV10-3 TGTGCCATCAGTGAGTCGGGTGGAGGTACAACCTCTGGGGCCAACGTCCTGACTTTC CAISESGGGTTSGANVLTF
TRBJ1-1 NA NA TRBV7-9 TGTGCCAGCAGCTTAAGTCAGGGCGGCACTGAAGCTTTCTTT CASSLSQGGTEAFF